The entry below gives a single TCR beta chain sequence along with its context. The data stem from a study of blood T cell repertoires in COVID-19. Profiled with immunoSEQ multiplex PCR; TCRdb holds only in-frame clones, not every one. The data contain a few hundred thousand clones, around 91% of them singletons. The germline V gene encodes CDR1 SNHLY and CDR2 FYNNEI. The CDR3 is 13 amino acids. The V end was cut by 10 bases, the J end by 3 bases, with 15 bases between. This clonotype originated in a man younger than 35 who had recovered from COVID-19. The chain is built from TRBV2 and TRBJ1-2; TRBD1 is a possible D gene (6 bases). Sequencing input: PBMCs or T cells enriched from blood (not recorded which). The CDR3 sequence: CATQGQLYYGYTF. As DNA, the CDR3 is TGTGCCACCCAGGGACAATTGTACTATGGCTACACCTTC.